This T cell receptor (beta chain) was documented in a study of T cells after yellow fever vaccination. TCRdb reprocessed the 5' RACE reads with MiXCR, giving one entry per CDR3 protein. Of roughly 45,000 distinct CDR3 sequences listed, roughly 6.4% are singletons. The ends were cut back, 2 bases at V and 3 bases at J, with 12 bases in the middle. This CDR3 spans 14 amino acids. Germline assignment: CDR1 SQVTM and CDR2 ANQGSEA. Study conclusions and caveats: Some clonotypes, a small share, were shared between CD4 and CD8 compartments.

The sample holds many counts of this clonotype. This specimen was CD8+ T cells not binding an NS4B(214-222) dextramer, sorted from PBMCs, taken 45 days after the yellow fever booster vaccination. This TCR was recovered from a man under 40 who received the YFV17D yellow fever vaccine. This sequence joins TRBV29-1 and TRBJ2-3; possibly TRBD1 for D (6 bases). CDR3: CSVERGRRTDTQYF. The CDR3 region has the DNA TGCAGCGTTGAAAGGGGGAGACGAACAGATACGCAGTATTTT.